Following are 8 T cell receptor beta chains from one sample sequenced in a study of glioma-infiltrating T cells after dendritic cell vaccination. Method: immunoSEQ multiplex PCR; TCRdb's copy keeps in-frame clones and lacks some. Seen here are approximately 90,000 clones, approximately 81% observed once, and the top ten hold 2.5% to 3.5%. Material: blood, obtained before dendritic cell vaccination. The receptors stem from a human donor with glioblastoma.

The chain couples TRBV6-6 to TRBJ1-6; D is undetermined. There are 15 residues in the CDR3. The V and J ends lost 5 bases and 10 bases respectively, with 18 bases between them. Looked up from germline, CDR1 is MNHNY and CDR2 is SVGAGI (reference sequence). The CDR3 DNA is TGTGCCAGCAGTCCCCTGTTAGGGAGCGGATCACCCCTCCACTTT. Amino acids: CASSPLLGSGSPLHF.

The genes are TRBV9 and TRBJ2-6; D ambiguous. V lost 0 bases and J 0 bases, leaving 4 bases between the germline ends. The CDR3 has 15 residues. In germline, CDR1 is SGDLS, CDR2 YYNGEE. The CDR3 protein is CASSVVYSGANVLTF. In DNA form, the CDR3 reads TGTGCCAGCAGCGTAGTCTACTCTGGGGCCAACGTCCTGACTTTC.

The J gene is TRBJ2-5, the V gene TRBV5-6, with D possibly matching TRBD2 (6 bases). Trimming pared 0 bases from V and 1 base from J, leaving 13 bases between. The CDR3 runs to 16 residues. The germline CDR1 and CDR2 sequences are SGHDT and YYEEEE. DNA of the CDR3: TGTGCCAGCAGCTTGGAAGGACTAAGGGGCCAAGAGACCCAGTACTTC. It codes for CASSLEGLRGQETQYF.

V usage is TRBV7-2 and J usage is TRBJ2-3; 9 positions agree with TRBD1. The CDR3 runs to 14 residues. The germline V gene has CDR1 SGHTA and CDR2 FQGNSA. V shed 10 bases and J 4 bases; nucleotides not matched to a gene: 9. CDR3 DNA: TGTGCCACTGCCGGGACAGGGCTACCAGATACGCAGTATTTT. Protein sequence: CATAGTGLPDTQYF.

The rearrangement uses TRBV18 and TRBJ2-7, with 7 bases aligning to TRBD1. V lost 4 bases, J lost 0 bases, and 3 bases stayed unmatched. CDR1 and CDR2 from the germline V gene are KGHSH and LQKENI. The CDR3 totals 14 residues. The CDR3 loop is CASSRWTGSYEQYF. The CDR3 DNA reads as TGTGCCAGCTCACGGTGGACAGGCTCCTACGAGCAGTACTTC.

The chain joins TRBV9 to TRBJ2-2, with D possibly TRBD2 on 6 matching bases. This CDR3 contains 16 residues. Trimming removed 4 bases from V and 3 bases from J, with 16 bases in between. From germline, CDR1 is SGDLS and CDR2 YYNGEE. For the CDR3, the DNA is TGTGCCAGCAGCCCCGTCCCGGGCGGGGACACCGGGGAGCTGTTTTTT. This sequence encodes CASSPVPGGDTGELFF.

This sequence joins TRBV27 and TRBJ1-2, with TRBD1 identical over 7 bases. Germline trimming cut 2 bases from V and 3 bases from J; bases unmatched to any gene: 3. Germline V gene lookup returns CDR1 MNHEY and CDR2 SMNVEV (reference sequence). The CDR3 is 14 amino acids. The CDR3 coding sequence is TGTGCCAGCAGTTTAGGGGACAGAGACTATGGCTACACCTTC. It is translated as CASSLGDRDYGYTF.

The chain combines TRBV6-5 with TRBJ1-5; D is ambiguous. The CDR3 is made up of 15 amino acids. The germline V gene has CDR1 MNHEY and CDR2 SVGAGI. V lost 5 bases and J 1 base, leaving 12 bases between the germline ends. The CDR3 sequence is CASSPDTWSNQPQHF. The CDR3 DNA follows: TGTGCCAGCAGTCCAGACACTTGGAGCAATCAGCCCCAGCATTTT.